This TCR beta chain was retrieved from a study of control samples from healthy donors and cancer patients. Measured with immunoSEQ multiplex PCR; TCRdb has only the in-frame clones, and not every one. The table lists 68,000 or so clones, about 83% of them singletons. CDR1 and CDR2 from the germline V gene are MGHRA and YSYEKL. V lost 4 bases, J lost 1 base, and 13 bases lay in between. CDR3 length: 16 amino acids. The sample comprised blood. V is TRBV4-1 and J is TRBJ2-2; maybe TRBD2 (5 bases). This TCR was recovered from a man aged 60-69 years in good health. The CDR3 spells CASSRSFRGNTGELFF. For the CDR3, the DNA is TGCGCCAGCAGCCGTTCGTTCCGGGGGAACACCGGGGAGCTGTTTTTT.